The rows below give T cell receptor beta chains drawn from one sample of a study of shared clonotypes between healthy human individuals. Some clones are missing from TCRdb's copy, which holds only in-frame ones; the method was immunoSEQ multiplex PCR. The sample holds 550,000 to 700,000 clones; roughly 73% are singletons and the top ten take around 2%. Sequenced input: memory CD4+ T cells sorted from blood. These receptors all stem from a woman aged 25 to 45 in good health. Both conserved end residues are part of each CDR3. A D gene is named only where the DNA matches it firmly. Rows give clone size only sometimes, using once, few, many, or a class for an expanded clone.

J | size | length | D | V | DNA | CDR3
TRBJ2-5 | NA | 17 | TRBD1 | TRBV5-6 | TGTGCCAGCAGCGCCATTACCCGGGACAGGGGAGTAGAGACCCAGTACTTC | CASSAITRDRGVETQYF
TRBJ1-3 | NA | 13 | NA | TRBV29-1 | TGCAGCGTTACTCCTGGTGGAGGAAACACCATATATTTT | CSVTPGGGNTIYF
TRBJ1-1 | NA | 14 | NA | TRBV7-3 | TGTGCCAGCAGCTCCCGAGCCGGGGGCACTGAAGCTTTCTTT | CASSSRAGGTEAFF
TRBJ1-1 | NA | 13 | NA | TRBV10-1 | TGCGCCAGCAGTGAACAGTTGAACACTGAAGCTTTCTTT | CASSEQLNTEAFF
TRBJ2-7 | once | 14 | TRBD2 | TRBV11-1 | TGTGCCAGCAGCTCCGCCCGGGGGGGCAACGAGCAGTACTTC | CASSSARGGNEQYF
TRBJ2-7 | once | 15 | TRBD1 | TRBV5-5 | TGTGCCAGCAGCGGGACTACAGGGGGCGTTTACGAGCAGTACTTC | CASSGTTGGVYEQYF
TRBJ2-5 | NA | 16 | TRBD2 | TRBV6-5 | TGTGCCAGCAGTTACCATGTAGCGGGAACCTGGGAGACCCAGTACTTC | CASSYHVAGTWETQYF
TRBJ2-1 | many | 13 | TRBD2 | TRBV5-1 | TGCGCCAGCAGCCTTTTCACGGGGGGTGAGCAGTTCTTC | CASSLFTGGEQFF
TRBJ2-5 | NA | 16 | TRBD2 | TRBV5-1 | TGCGCCAGCAGCTTACAGGGGACTAGCGGGAGAGAGACCCAGTACTTC | CASSLQGTSGRETQYF
TRBJ1-4 | NA | 11 | NA | TRBV18 | TGTGCCAGCTCACCAGGAGAAAAACTGTTTTTT | CASSPGEKLFF
TRBJ2-2 | NA | 15 | NA | TRBV10-3 | TGTGCCATCAGTGAGAGACGGGAGTCCTCCGGGGAGCTGTTTTTT | CAISERRESSGELFF
TRBJ2-1 | many | 11 | NA | TRBV19 | TGTGCCAGTAGTATGGCGGATGAGCAGTTCTTC | CASSMADEQFF
TRBJ2-3 | NA | 15 | TRBD2 | TRBV27 | TGTGCCAGCAGGCGAGCGGGGCTAAACACAGATACGCAGTATTTT | CASRRAGLNTDTQYF
TRBJ2-7 | NA | 16 | NA | TRBV7-7 | TGTGCCAGCAGCTGGGGGGTGGGGACAAAGGCCTACGAGCAGTACTTC | CASSWGVGTKAYEQYF
TRBJ2-1 | NA | 15 | NA | TRBV5-4 | TGTGCCAGCAGCTTGGGACTGGGTTCCCACAATGAGCAGTTCTTC | CASSLGLGSHNEQFF
TRBJ1-1 | NA | 14 | NA | TRBV6-1 | TGTGCCAGCAGCGTTGACAGGAGGAACACTGAAGCTTTCTTT | CASSVDRRNTEAFF
TRBJ2-7 | NA | 15 | TRBD1 | TRBV4-1 | TGCGCCAGCAGCCACCTTCAGGGGGTAGGGTACGAGCAGTACTTC | CASSHLQGVGYEQYF
TRBJ2-1 | NA | 19 | NA | TRBV4-1 | TGCGCCAGCAGCCAAGAAATATCCCCCGGGCTGACCCTCTACAATGAGCAGTTCTTC | CASSQEISPGLTLYNEQFF
TRBJ2-1 | NA | 16 | TRBD2 | TRBV10-3 | TGTGCCATCAGTAAAAAGGGACTAGAGAATTCCGATGAGCAGTTCTTC | CAISKKGLENSDEQFF
TRBJ1-5 | few | 16 | TRBD1 | TRBV19 | TGTGCCAGTAACGCTCAGGGGGGAAAGGGCAATCAGCCCCAGCATTTT | CASNAQGGKGNQPQHF
TRBJ2-7 | once | 18 | TRBD2 | TRBV15 | TGTGCCACCAGCAGACTAGCGGGTACTCAAGTTGGGCACTACGAGCAGTACTTC | CATSRLAGTQVGHYEQYF
TRBJ1-1 | NA | 14 | TRBD1 | TRBV6-5 | TGTGCCAGCAGTAGGAACAGGGGACTCACTGAAGCTTTCTTT | CASSRNRGLTEAFF
TRBJ2-7 | NA | 16 | TRBD2 | TRBV28 | TGTGCCAGCAGCTTAGCGGCCGGGACTAGTACCTACGAGCAGTACTTC | CASSLAAGTSTYEQYF
TRBJ1-1 | NA | 11 | NA | TRBV6-1 | TGTGCCAGCAGTGAAAGTCGCTCGGCTTTCTTT | CASSESRSAFF